This T cell receptor (beta chain) is drawn from a study of T cells in Graves' hyperthyroidism and ophthalmopathy. About the study: Blood was drawn when the patient was first diagnosed and still untreated. Findings of the study overall: Ophthalmopathy, as predicted by the model, came a median about six months after the prediction. Blood also contained most expanded thyroid clonotypes above 0.001.

Authors of the study amplified TCR beta CDR3 regions from RNA transcripts. Carried out on the TCR CDR3, a first-round RT-PCR used the HTBI primer set. MiXCR, applied by TCRdb to the multiplex PCR reads, yields one record per CDR3 protein. The data contain 690,000 or so distinct CDR3 sequences, roughly a sixth of them singletons. Turning to this clonotype: What it binds is unknown.

CDR1 is MNHEY and CDR2 is SVGAGI in the germline V gene. This CDR3 is 15 amino acids long. With 1 base removed from V and 8 bases from J, the gap between germline ends came to 17 bases. Among the patients, aged 18 to 65, hyperthyroidism was newly diagnosed and had lasted under 2 months. The TCR comes from a woman in her 50s with Graves' hyperthyroidism that later progressed to Graves' ophthalmopathy. The sample consisted of blood. This chain joins TRBV6-5 and TRBJ1-2, with unresolved D. DNA of the CDR3: TGTGCCAGCAGTTACTATATTAGGGAAATGGAGGGCTACACCTTC. This gives the protein CASSYYIREMEGYTF.